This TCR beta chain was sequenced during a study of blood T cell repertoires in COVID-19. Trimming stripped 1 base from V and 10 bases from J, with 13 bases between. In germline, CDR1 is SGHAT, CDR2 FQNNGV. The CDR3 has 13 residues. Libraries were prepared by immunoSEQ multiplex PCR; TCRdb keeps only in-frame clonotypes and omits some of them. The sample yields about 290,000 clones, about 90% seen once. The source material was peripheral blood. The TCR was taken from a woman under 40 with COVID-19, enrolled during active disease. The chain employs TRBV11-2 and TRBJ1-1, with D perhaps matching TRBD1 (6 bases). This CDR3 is CASSLVWTEGAFF. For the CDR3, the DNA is TGTGCCAGCAGCTTAGTATGGACAGAAGGAGCTTTCTTT.